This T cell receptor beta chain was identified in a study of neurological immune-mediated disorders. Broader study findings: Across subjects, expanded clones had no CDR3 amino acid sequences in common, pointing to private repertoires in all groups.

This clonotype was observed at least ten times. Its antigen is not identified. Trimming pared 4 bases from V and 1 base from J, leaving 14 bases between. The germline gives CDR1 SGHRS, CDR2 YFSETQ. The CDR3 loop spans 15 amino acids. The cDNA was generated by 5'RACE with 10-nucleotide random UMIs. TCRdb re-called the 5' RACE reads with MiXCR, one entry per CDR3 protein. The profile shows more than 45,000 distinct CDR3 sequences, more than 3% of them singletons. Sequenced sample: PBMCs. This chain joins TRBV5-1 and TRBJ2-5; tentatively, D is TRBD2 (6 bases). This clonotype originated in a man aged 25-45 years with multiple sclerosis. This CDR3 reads CASSLGGSVQETQYF. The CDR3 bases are TGCGCCAGCAGCCTTGGAGGGAGCGTCCAAGAGACCCAGTACTTC.